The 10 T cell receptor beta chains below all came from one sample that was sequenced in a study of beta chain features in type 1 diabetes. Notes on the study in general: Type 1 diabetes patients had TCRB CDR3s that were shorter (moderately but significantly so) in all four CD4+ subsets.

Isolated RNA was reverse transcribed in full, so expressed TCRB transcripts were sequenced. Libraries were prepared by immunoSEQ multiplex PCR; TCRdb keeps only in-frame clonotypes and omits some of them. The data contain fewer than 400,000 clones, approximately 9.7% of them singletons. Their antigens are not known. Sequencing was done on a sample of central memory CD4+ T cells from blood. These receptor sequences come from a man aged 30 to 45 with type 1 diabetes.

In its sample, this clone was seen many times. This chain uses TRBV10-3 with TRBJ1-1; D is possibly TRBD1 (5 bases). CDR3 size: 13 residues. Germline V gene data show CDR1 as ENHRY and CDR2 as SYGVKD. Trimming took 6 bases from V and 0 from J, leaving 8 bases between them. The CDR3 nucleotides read TGTGCCATCAGGGTGGACATGAACACTGAAGCTTTCTTT. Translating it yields CAIRVDMNTEAFF.

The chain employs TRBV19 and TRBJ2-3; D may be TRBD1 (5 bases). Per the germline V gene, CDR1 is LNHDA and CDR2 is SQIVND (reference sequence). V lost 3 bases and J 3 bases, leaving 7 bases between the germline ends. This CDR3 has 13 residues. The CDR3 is CASSIDRTDTQYF. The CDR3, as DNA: TGTGCCAGTAGTATCGACAGAACAGATACGCAGTATTTT.

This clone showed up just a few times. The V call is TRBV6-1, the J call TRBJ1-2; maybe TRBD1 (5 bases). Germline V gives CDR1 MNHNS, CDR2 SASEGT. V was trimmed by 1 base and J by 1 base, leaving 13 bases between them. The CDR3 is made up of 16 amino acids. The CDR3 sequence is CASSEVGHQVNYGYTF. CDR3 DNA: TGTGCCAGCAGTGAAGTAGGACACCAGGTTAACTATGGCTACACCTTC.

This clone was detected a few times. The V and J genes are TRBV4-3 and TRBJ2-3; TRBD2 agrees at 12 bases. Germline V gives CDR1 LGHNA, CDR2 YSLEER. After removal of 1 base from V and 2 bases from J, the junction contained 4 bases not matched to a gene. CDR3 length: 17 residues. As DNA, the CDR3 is TGCGCCAGCAGCCAAGCTCTAGCGGGGGGGCCCACAGATACGCAGTATTTT. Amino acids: CASSQALAGGPTDTQYF.

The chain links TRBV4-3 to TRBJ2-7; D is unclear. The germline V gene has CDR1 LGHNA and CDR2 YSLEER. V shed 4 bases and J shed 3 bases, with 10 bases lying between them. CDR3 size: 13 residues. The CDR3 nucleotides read TGCGCCAGCAGCCCCTTGATGAACTACGAGCAGTACTTC. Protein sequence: CASSPLMNYEQYF.

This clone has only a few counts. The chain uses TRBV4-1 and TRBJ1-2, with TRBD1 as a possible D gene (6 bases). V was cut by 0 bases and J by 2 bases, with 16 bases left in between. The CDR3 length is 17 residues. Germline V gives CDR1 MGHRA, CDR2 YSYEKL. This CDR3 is CASSQDRWAGVNYGYTF. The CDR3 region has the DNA TGCGCCAGCAGCCAAGATCGATGGGCAGGGGTAAACTATGGCTACACCTTC.

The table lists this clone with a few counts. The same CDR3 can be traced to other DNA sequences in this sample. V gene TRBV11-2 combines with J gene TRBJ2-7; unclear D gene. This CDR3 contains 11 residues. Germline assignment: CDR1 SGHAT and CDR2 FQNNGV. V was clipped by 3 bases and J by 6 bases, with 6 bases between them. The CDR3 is CASSFYGEQYF. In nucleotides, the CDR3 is TGTGCCAGCAGCTTTTATGGCGAGCAGTACTTC.

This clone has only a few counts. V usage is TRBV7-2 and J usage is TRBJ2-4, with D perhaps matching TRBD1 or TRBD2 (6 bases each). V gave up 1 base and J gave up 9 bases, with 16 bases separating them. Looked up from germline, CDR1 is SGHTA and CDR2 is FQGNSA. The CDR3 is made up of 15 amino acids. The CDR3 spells CASSLGGARNGIQYF. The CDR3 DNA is TGTGCCAGCAGCTTAGGGGGGGCGCGAAATGGCATTCAGTACTTC.

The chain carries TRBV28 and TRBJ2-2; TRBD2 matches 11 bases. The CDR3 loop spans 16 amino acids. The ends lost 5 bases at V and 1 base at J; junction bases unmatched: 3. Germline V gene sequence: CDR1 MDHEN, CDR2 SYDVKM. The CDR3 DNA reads TGTGCCAGCAGTCTGCTAGCGGGGGGGAACACCGGGGAGCTGTTTTTT. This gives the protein CASSLLAGGNTGELFF.

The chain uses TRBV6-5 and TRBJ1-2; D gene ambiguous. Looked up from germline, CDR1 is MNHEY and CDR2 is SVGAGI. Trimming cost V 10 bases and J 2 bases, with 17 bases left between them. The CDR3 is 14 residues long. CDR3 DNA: TGTGCCACAAAACCGGGGAGGTACAACTATGGCTACACCTTC. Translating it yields CATKPGRYNYGYTF.